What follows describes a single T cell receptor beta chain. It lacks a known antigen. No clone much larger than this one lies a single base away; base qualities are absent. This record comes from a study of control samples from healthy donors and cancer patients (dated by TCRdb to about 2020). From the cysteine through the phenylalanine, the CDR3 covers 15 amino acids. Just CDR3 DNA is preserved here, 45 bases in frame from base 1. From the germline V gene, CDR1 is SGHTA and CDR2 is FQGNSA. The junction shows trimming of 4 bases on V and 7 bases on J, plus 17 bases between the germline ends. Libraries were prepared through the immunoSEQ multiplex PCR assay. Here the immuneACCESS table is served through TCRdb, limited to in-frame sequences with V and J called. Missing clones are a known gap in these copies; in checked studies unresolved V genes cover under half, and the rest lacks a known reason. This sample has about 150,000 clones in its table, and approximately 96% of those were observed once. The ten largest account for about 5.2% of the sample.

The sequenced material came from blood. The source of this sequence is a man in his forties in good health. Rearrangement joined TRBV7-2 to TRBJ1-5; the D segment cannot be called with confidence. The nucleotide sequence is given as TGTGCCAGCAGCTCCGGAAGGTTTGTTGGGCAGCCCCAGCATTTT. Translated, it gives CASSSGRFVGQPQHF.